This T cell receptor beta chain stems from a study of T cell responses to AZD1222 COVID-19 vaccine. Findings and caveats of the study: Of spike-specific TCRs, nearly half reportedly target regions left unmutated in variants. Donors were largely white British and mainly female; clonal diversity was possibly underestimated. Repertoires were collected only later (after the peak T cell response had occurred).

As to this clone: Its antigen is as yet unknown. The junction shows a germline mismatch at one end, possibly a read error.

CDR3 length equals 15 residues. CDR1 and CDR2 (germline): SSHAT, FNYEAQ (reference sequence). Pooling was applied to second doses at about 4 or about 12 weeks. Profiling relied on immunoSEQ multiplex PCR, and the TCRdb table lists in-frame clones only, not all of them. Of roughly 120,000 clones in the sample, 88% were seen once. The rearrangement joins TRBV7-7 to TRBJ1-3, with 7 positions matching TRBD1. Sample: peripheral blood, taken 28 days after the second AZD1222 dose. This TCR came from an adult who received the AZD1222 COVID-19 vaccine. The CDR3 nucleotides are TGTGCTAGCAGCACCGACAGGGCTGCTGGAAACACCATATATTTT. Protein product: CASSTDRAAGNTIYF.